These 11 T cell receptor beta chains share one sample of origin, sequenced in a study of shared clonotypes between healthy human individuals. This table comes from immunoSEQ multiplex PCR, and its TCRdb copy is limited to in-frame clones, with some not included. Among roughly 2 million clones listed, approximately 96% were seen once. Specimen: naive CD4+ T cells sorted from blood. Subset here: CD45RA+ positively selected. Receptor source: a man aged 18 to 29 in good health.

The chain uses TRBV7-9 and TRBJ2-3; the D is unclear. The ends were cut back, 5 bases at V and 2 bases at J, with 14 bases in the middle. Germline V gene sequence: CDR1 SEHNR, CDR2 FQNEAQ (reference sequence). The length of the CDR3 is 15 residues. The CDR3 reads CASSPMRAVTDTQYF. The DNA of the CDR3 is TGTGCCAGCAGCCCCATGCGCGCGGTCACAGATACGCAGTATTTT.

CDR3: CASAIGLAAYYEQYF. The CDR3 DNA sequence: TGTGCCAGCGCGATAGGACTAGCGGCCTACTACGAGCAGTACTTC. The V gene is TRBV2, the J gene TRBJ2-7, with 10 bases that match TRBD2. Germline CDR1 is SNHLY and CDR2 is FYNNEI. The V segment lost 8 bases and the J segment 3 bases; nucleotides outside the gene matches: 10. This CDR3 contains 15 residues.

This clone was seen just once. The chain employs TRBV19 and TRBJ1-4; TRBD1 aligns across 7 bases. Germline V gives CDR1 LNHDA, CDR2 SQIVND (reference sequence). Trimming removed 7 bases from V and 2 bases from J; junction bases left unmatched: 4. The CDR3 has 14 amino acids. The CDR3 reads CASTTGVTNEKLFF. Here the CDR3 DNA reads TGTGCCAGTACCACAGGGGTGACTAATGAAAAACTGTTTTTT.

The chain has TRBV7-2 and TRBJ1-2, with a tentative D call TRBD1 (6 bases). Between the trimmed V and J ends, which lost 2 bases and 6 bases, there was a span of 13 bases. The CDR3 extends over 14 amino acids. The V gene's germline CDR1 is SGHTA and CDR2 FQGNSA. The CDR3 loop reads CASSLIGSGDGYTF. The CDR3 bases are TGTGCCAGCAGCTTAATAGGGTCAGGGGATGGCTACACCTTC.

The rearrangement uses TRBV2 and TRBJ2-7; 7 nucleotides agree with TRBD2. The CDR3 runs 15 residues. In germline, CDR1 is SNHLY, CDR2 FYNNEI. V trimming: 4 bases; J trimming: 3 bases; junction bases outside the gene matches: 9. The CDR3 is CASSGRTRAVYEQYF. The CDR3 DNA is TGTGCCAGCAGTGGAAGGACTAGGGCCGTCTACGAGCAGTACTTC. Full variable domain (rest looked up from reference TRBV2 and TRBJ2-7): EPEVTQTPSHQVTQMGQEVILRCVPISNHLYFYWYRQILGQKVEFLVSFYNNEISEKSEIFDDQFSVERPDGSNFTLKIRSTKLEDSAMYFCASSGRTRAVYEQYFGPGTRLTVT.

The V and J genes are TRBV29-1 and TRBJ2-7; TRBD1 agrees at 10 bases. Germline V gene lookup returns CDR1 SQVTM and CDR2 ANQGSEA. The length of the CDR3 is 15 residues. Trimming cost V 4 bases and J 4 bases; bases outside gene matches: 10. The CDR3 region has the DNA TGCAGCGTTGTATTAGAGGACAGGGGGTCTTACGAGCAGTACTTC. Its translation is CSVVLEDRGSYEQYF.

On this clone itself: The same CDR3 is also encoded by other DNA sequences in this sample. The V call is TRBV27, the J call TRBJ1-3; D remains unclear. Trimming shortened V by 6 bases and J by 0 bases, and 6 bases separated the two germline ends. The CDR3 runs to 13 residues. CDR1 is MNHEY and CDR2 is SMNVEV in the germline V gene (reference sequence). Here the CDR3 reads CASSRTSGNTIYF. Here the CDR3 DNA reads TGTGCCAGCAGCAGGACCTCTGGAAACACCATATATTTT.

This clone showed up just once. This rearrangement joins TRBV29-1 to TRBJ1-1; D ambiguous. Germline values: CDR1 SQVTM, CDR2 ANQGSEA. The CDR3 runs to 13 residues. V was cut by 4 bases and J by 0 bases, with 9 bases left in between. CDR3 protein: CSVGRELNTEAFF. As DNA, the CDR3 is TGCAGCGTTGGAAGGGAATTGAACACTGAAGCTTTCTTT.

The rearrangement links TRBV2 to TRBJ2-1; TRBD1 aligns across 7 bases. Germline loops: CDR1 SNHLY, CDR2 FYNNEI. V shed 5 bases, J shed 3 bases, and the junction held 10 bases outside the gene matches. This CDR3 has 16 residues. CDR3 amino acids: CASSQGGLGDYNEQFF. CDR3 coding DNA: TGTGCCAGCAGTCAAGGGGGCTTGGGGGACTACAATGAGCAGTTCTTC.

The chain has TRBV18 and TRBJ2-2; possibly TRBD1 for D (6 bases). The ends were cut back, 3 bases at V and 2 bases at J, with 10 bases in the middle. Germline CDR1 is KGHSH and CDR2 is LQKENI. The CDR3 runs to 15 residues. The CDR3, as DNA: TGTGCCAGCTCACCTCAGGGGCCCAACACCGGGGAGCTGTTTTTT. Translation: CASSPQGPNTGELFF.

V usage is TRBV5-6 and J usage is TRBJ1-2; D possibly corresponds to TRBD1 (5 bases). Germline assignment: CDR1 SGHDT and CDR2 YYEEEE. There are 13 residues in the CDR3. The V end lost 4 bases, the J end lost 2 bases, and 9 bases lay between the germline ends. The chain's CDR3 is CASSRAGNYGYTF. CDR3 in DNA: TGTGCCAGCAGCCGTGCAGGGAACTATGGCTACACCTTC.